One sample yielded the 3 T cell receptor beta chains listed below, sequenced in a study of blood T cell repertoires in COVID-19. The data were produced by immunoSEQ multiplex PCR, yet TCRdb's version contains in-frame clones alone and is incomplete. The profile shows around 180,000 clones, 65% to 90% of them singletons. The source material was peripheral blood. These TCRs come from a human donor in a cohort sampled during active COVID-19.

V is TRBV11-2 and J is TRBJ2-1; TRBD2 matches 7 bases. The V gene end was trimmed by 2 bases and the J gene end by 0 bases; junction bases not matched to a gene: 4. Germline V gene lookup returns CDR1 SGHAT and CDR2 FQNNGV. This CDR3 is built from 16 residues. CDR3 DNA: TGTGCCAGCAGCTTACGGGGGGACTTCTCCTACAATGAGCAGTTCTTC. Translated, it gives CASSLRGDFSYNEQFF.

The CDR3 reads CSVVRGTGHDNEQFF. CDR3 sequence (DNA): TGCAGCGTTGTTAGGGGGACAGGTCACGACAATGAGCAGTTCTTC. The rearrangement links TRBV29-1 to TRBJ2-1, with TRBD1 matching over 8 bases. Germline lookup yields CDR1 SQVTM and CDR2 ANQGSEA. V lost 4 bases, J lost 5 bases, and 10 bases stayed unmatched. The CDR3 is 15 amino acids.

The chain is built from TRBV28 and TRBJ1-2; TRBD1 aligns across 7 bases. Germline V gene sequence: CDR1 MDHEN, CDR2 SYDVKM. Trimming at V came to 6 bases and at J to 1 base, leaving 8 bases not matched to a gene. CDR3 size: 15 residues. This CDR3 reads CASSRGTERNYGYTF. The CDR3 coding sequence is TGTGCCAGCAGCAGGGGGACTGAACGTAACTATGGCTACACCTTC.